This entry is about one T cell receptor (beta chain). Its antigen is not identified. Deletions cut 5 bases from V and 0 bases from J, with 8 bases between. CDR3 length equals 15 residues. CDR1 MNHEY and CDR2 SMNVEV come from the germline V gene (reference sequence). The record originates from a study of graft-versus-host responses after intestinal transplantation. Study details: Recipients got multivisceral, liver-intestinal, or isolated intestinal transplants. Tacrolimus plus steroids were given to all recipients for about 3 years, preceded by anti-thymocyte globulin induction.

Study conclusions and caveats: Early post-transplant HvG declines were associated with peak circulating GvH clone levels. Ileal or blood samples showed some GvH clones first, and such clones were also found in recipient marrow.

The table came from immunoSEQ multiplex PCR; TCRdb's copy has only in-frame clones and leaves some out. This sample yields under 100,000 clones, of which about 95% are seen a single time; over 0.15% belongs to the top ten. The receptor was derived from a human donor who was the organ donor for an intestinal transplant. The rearrangement links TRBV27 to TRBJ2-6, with D possibly TRBD1 on 6 matching bases. This sample comprised unstimulated CD4+ T cells sorted from spleen or lymph node cells, obtained before transplant. CDR3 DNA: TGTGCCAGCAGTGCCAGGGGCTCTGGGGCCAACGTCCTGACTTTC. This sequence encodes CASSARGSGANVLTF.